What follows describes a single T cell receptor (beta chain). The CDR3 totals 13 residues. V gave up 2 bases and J gave up 6 bases; unmatched junction bases: 1. This record belongs to a study of blood T cell repertoires in COVID-19. In the study overall: The study drew acute and convalescent COVID-19 samples from the United States, Italy and Spain. From T cells, B-cell-depleted T cells, or PBMCs came the material, which was cDNA or gDNA.

In the study's own analysis: Quantification of nucleated cells was approximated via reference gene primer amplification. The assay was immunoSEQ multiplex PCR, and TCRdb's table has in-frame clones only and misses some. V, J and clone size were drawn from that table, and D and trimming were deduced from the DNA. The top ten clones hold 1% to 1.5% of a sample with 35,000 to 50,000 clones, approximately 88% of them seen once. The J gene is TRBJ1-2, the V gene TRBV12-3 or TRBV12-4; 9 bases are a match to TRBD1. This clonotype originated in a woman aged 40 to 50 with acute or convalescent COVID-19. The sequenced sample consisted of peripheral blood. The CDR3 loop is CASSLWTGDGYTF. The CDR3 DNA sequence: TGTGCCAGCAGTTTATGGACAGGGGATGGCTACACCTTC.